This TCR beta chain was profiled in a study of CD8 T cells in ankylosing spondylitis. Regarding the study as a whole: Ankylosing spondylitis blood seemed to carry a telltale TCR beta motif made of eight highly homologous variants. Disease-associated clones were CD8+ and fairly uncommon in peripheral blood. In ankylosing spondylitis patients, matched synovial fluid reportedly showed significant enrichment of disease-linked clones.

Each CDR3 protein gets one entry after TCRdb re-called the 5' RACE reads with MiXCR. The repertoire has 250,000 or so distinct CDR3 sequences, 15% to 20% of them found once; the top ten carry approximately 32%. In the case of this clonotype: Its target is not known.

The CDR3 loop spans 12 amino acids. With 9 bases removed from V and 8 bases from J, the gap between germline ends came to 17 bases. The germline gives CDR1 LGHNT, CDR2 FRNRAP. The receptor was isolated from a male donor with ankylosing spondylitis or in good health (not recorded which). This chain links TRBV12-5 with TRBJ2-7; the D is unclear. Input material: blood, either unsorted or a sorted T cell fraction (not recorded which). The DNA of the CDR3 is TGTGCTAGCGGTACTACGGTTTTCCAGCAGTACTTC. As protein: CASGTTVFQQYF.